The T cell receptor beta chain described here comes from a study of cytomegalovirus exposure and HLA in healthy donors. Details on this clone: Its antigen remains unidentified.

Both 60 Vbeta primers and 13 Jbeta primers went into the PCR. Clones were sequenced by immunoSEQ multiplex PCR, and TCRdb holds only the in-frame ones, with some missing. The sample carries more than 200,000 clones, roughly 80% recorded once. The donors (healthy individuals) were bone marrow donors. Study observations and caveats: Judged likely to be a sequencing artifact was a cluster of highly shared sequence variants.

Sequenced material: PBMCs. This clonotype originated in a girl between 10 and 17 years old in good health and CMV-seronegative.

CDR3 protein: CASSRQGLQEQYF. In nucleotides, the CDR3 is TGTGCCAGCAGCCGACAGGGGCTGCAGGAGCAGTACTTC. V usage is TRBV5-8 and J usage is TRBJ2-5; 8 nucleotides align to TRBD1. Germline CDR1 and CDR2: SGHTS and YDEGEE. The CDR3 has 13 residues. J was trimmed by 11 bases and V by 4 bases; bases with no gene match: 10. The full variable domain, completed using reference TRBV5-8 and TRBJ2-5, is EAGVTQSPTHLIKTRGQQATLRCSPISGHTSVYWYQQALGLGLQFLLWYDEGEERNRGNFPPRFSGRQFPNYSSELNVNALELEDSALYLCASSRQGLQEQYFGPGTRLLVL.